This passage covers 10 T cell receptor beta chains from one sample sequenced in a study of cytomegalovirus exposure and HLA in healthy donors. The PCR had 60 Vbeta and 13 Jbeta primers. Some clones are missing from TCRdb's copy, which holds only in-frame ones; the method was immunoSEQ multiplex PCR. The sample has more than 150,000 clones, roughly four fifths seen once; the top ten hold around 2%. Sequenced sample: PBMCs. These TCRs come from a woman aged 18 to 35 in good health and CMV-seropositive.

The chain uses TRBV18 and TRBJ2-7; 8 bases agree with TRBD1. The V gene end was trimmed by 3 bases and the J gene end by 3 bases; junction bases not matched to a gene: 7. This CDR3 region has 15 residues. Germline loops: CDR1 KGHSH, CDR2 LQKENI. This CDR3 is CASSPQDRAYYEQYF. The CDR3 DNA follows: TGTGCCAGCTCACCCCAGGACAGGGCCTACTACGAGCAGTACTTC.

This clone was found once. Germline is not matched at one junction end, which may reflect a read error. The chain employs TRBV4-2 and TRBJ1-2; TRBD1 is a possible D gene (5 bases). This CDR3 region has 15 residues. From germline, CDR1 is LGHNA and CDR2 YNFKEQ. The CDR3 coding sequence is TGTGCCAGCAGCCAAGATCCAGGGAGGTCCTATGTCTACACCTTC. The encoded protein is CASSQDPGRSYVYTF.

V and J are TRBV18 and TRBJ1-5; D not certain. This CDR3 is built from 14 residues. Germline V gene data show CDR1 as KGHSH and CDR2 as LQKENI. V lost 3 bases and J lost 1, with 7 bases in between. The CDR3 DNA follows: TGTGCCAGCTCACCGGAGAGGAGCAATCAGCCCCAGCATTTT. Translating gives CASSPERSNQPQHF.

This rearrangement joins TRBV19 to TRBJ2-3, with a tentative D call TRBD1 (6 bases). The CDR3 length is 14 residues. Trimming cost V 9 bases and J 0 bases, with 13 bases left between them. CDR1 is LNHDA, CDR2 SQIVND, per germline (reference sequence). This chain's CDR3 is CASGQTASTDTQYF. CDR3 DNA sequence: TGTGCCAGCGGACAGACCGCTAGCACAGATACGCAGTATTTT. The whole variable domain, filled in from reference TRBV19 and TRBJ2-3, reads DGGITQSPKYLFRKEGQNVTLSCEQNLNHDAMYWYRQDPGQGLRLIYYSQIVNDFQKGDIAEGYSVSREKKESFPLTVTSAQKNPTAFYLCASGQTASTDTQYFGPGTRLTVL.

The chain carries TRBV10-1 and TRBJ1-1; D not resolved. Germline lookup yields CDR1 WNHNN and CDR2 SYGVQD (reference sequence). V lost 0 bases and J lost 6, with 8 bases in between. The CDR3 consists of 13 residues. CDR3 protein: CASSESRVPEAFF. CDR3 DNA: TGCGCCAGCAGTGAGTCCCGAGTTCCTGAAGCTTTCTTT.

The genes are TRBV5-5 and TRBJ1-1; TRBD1 is a possible D gene (5 bases). V lost 0 bases and J 3 bases, leaving 21 bases between the germline ends. The CDR3 is 18 residues long. CDR1 is SGHKS and CDR2 is YYEKEE in the germline V gene (reference sequence). As DNA, the CDR3 is TGTGCCAGCAGCTTGGCCGCAGGTGGGTGGGGCCGATACACTGAAGCTTTCTTT. Translation: CASSLAAGGWGRYTEAFF. Based on the CDR3 plus reference TRBV5-5 and TRBJ1-1, the full variable domain is DAGVTQSPTHLIKTRGQQVTLRCSPISGHKSVSWYQQVLGQGPQFIFQYYEKEERGRGNFPDRFSARQFPNYSSELNVNALLLGDSALYLCASSLAAGGWGRYTEAFFGQGTRLTVV.

This clone was counted only a few times. This chain links TRBV21-1 with TRBJ2-7; the DNA was not compared with TRBD1, the D call given in the table. TRBV21-1 is a pseudogene. CDR3 length: 16 amino acids. The CDR3 sequence: CASSKEGPGDRYEQYV. In DNA form, the CDR3 reads TGTGCCAGCAGCAAAGAGGGGCCAGGGGACCGCTACGAGCAGTACGTC.

As for this clone: The sample carries other DNA sequences with the same CDR3. The J gene is TRBJ1-5, the V gene TRBV6-5; D unclear. Germline CDR1 reads MNHEY; CDR2 reads SVGAGI. V was cut by 0 bases and J by 5 bases, with 5 bases left in between. The CDR3 contains 13 residues. As DNA, the CDR3 is TGTGCCAGCAGTTACTCCACAGATCAGCCCCAGCATTTT. Protein: CASSYSTDQPQHF.

The V gene is TRBV6-5, the J gene TRBJ1-1, with unresolved D. V was pared by 5 bases and J by 2 bases, with 9 bases between. CDR1 is MNHEY, CDR2 SVGAGI, per germline. The CDR3 length is 13 residues. The CDR3, as DNA: TGTGCCAGCAGTCAGAATCCCAACACTGAAGCTTTCTTT. Residues: CASSQNPNTEAFF.

The gene calls are TRBV5-1 and TRBJ2-5, with 10 bases lining up with TRBD2. CDR1 SGHRS and CDR2 YFSETQ come from the germline V gene. The CDR3 sequence is 15 residues long. The V gene end was trimmed by 1 base and the J gene end by 4 bases; junction bases not matched to a gene: 4. The CDR3 DNA reads as TGCGCCAGCAGCTTGCGAAGCGGGGGGGCAGAGACCCAGTACTTC. This encodes CASSLRSGGAETQYF.